One and the same sample provided the 20 T cell receptor beta chains below, sequenced in a study of blood T cell repertoires in COVID-19 (dated by TCRdb to about 2020). Library construction relied on the immunoSEQ multiplex PCR assay. Entries here come from immuneACCESS through TCRdb and include only in-frame sequences with V and J called. Some clones fail to appear in such tables; in the studies checked, an unresolved V gene covers under half of the shortfall, and the cause of the remainder is unknown. In all, the sample holds a few hundred thousand clones, and around nine tenths of those were seen once. The ten largest account for 3% of the sample. The sequencing sample was made of peripheral blood. The source is a man in his sixties with acute or convalescent COVID-19.

A few counts support this clone. The genes are TRBV12-3 or TRBV12-4 and TRBJ2-7; D gene ambiguous. V was trimmed by 1 base and J by 3 bases, leaving 7 bases between them. The CDR3 is made up of 13 amino acids. The CDR3 bases are TGTGCCAGCAGTTTAGGCCAGGACTACGAGCAGTACTTC. It specifies CASSLGQDYEQYF.

The chain has TRBV5-1 and TRBJ1-1; D is perhaps TRBD1 (5 bases). The CDR3 extends over 17 amino acids. Trimming left V 0 bases short and J 4 bases short, with 19 bases between. Germline assignment: CDR1 SGHRS and CDR2 YFSETQ. In DNA form, the CDR3 reads TGCGCCAGCAGCTTGGGCCAGGGTGGGTTGTTAGCCACTGAAGCTTTCTTT. As protein: CASSLGQGGLLATEAFF.

The chain joins TRBV20-1 to TRBJ1-5; 7 bases line up with TRBD1. V dropped 3 bases and J dropped 0; count of bases not matched to a gene: 5. The CDR3 spans 15 residues. Germline CDR1 reads DFQATT; CDR2 reads SNEGSKA (reference sequence). The CDR3 region is CSASGTDFSNQPQHF. In DNA form, the CDR3 reads TGCAGTGCTAGTGGGACAGACTTTAGCAATCAGCCCCAGCATTTT.

The rearrangement links TRBV6-1 to TRBJ1-2, with 8 bases matching TRBD1. In germline, CDR1 is MNHNS, CDR2 SASEGT. The CDR3 has 16 amino acids. The V segment lost 2 bases and the J segment 4 bases; nucleotides outside the gene matches: 9. CDR3 sequence: CASSEKVTGVSYGYTF. The CDR3 DNA reads as TGTGCCAGCAGTGAAAAGGTGACAGGGGTTTCCTATGGCTACACCTTC.

There are a few counts of this clone. The V and J genes are TRBV27 and TRBJ1-2, with D tentatively TRBD1 (5 bases). This CDR3 comprises 14 residues. V was clipped by 6 bases and J by 6 bases, with 17 bases between them. Per germline, CDR1 MNHEY and CDR2 SMNVEV (reference sequence). The CDR3 sequence is CASRPGRFMDGYTF. CDR3 bases: TGTGCCAGCAGACCAGGGCGGTTTATGGATGGCTACACCTTC.

The rearrangement links TRBV2 to TRBJ2-1; tentatively, D is TRBD1 (5 bases). The germline V gene encodes CDR1 SNHLY and CDR2 FYNNEI. This CDR3 comprises 14 residues. Trimming left V 7 bases short and J 8 bases short, with 18 bases between. The CDR3 sequence is CASTVRKGFDEQFF. The CDR3 DNA is TGTGCCAGCACCGTCCGAAAGGGGTTTGATGAGCAGTTCTTC.

The chain carries TRBV5-1 and TRBJ2-3; 12 bases map to TRBD2. Germline CDR1 reads SGHRS; CDR2 reads YFSETQ. This CDR3 is 16 amino acids long. Germline trimming cut 3 bases from V and 2 bases from J; bases unmatched to any gene: 4. The CDR3 reads CASSSLAGGPTDTQYF. The CDR3 region has the DNA TGCGCCAGCAGCTCCCTAGCGGGGGGGCCCACAGATACGCAGTATTTT.

This chain links TRBV24-1 with TRBJ2-7, with a weak D call TRBD1 (6 bases). CDR3 length: 18 residues. V was cut by 4 bases and J by 2 bases, with 23 bases left in between. Germline loops: CDR1 KGHDR, CDR2 SFDVKD. The CDR3 reads CATSDRTTRQAEAYEQYF. Written as DNA, the CDR3 is TGTGCCACCAGTGACCGGACAACCCGACAGGCCGAAGCCTACGAGCAGTACTTC.

This clone appeared a single time. V is TRBV28 and J is TRBJ2-7; D gene ambiguous. Deletions cut 8 bases from V and 7 bases from J, with 12 bases between. The length of the CDR3 is 11 residues. Germline CDR1 and CDR2: MDHEN and SYDVKM. The CDR3: CASRGPREQYF. In nucleotides, the CDR3 is TGTGCCAGCCGTGGCCCTAGGGAGCAGTACTTC. Variable domain in full (rest from reference TRBV28 and TRBJ2-7): DVKVTQSSRYLVKRTGEKVFLECVQDMDHENMFWYRQDPGLGLRLIYFSYDVKMKEKGDIPEGYSVSREKKERFSLILESASTNQTSMYLCASRGPREQYFGPGTRLTVT.

The chain has TRBV25-1 and TRBJ1-3, with D possibly TRBD1 on 6 matching bases. V was cut by 2 bases and J by 6 bases, with 11 bases left in between. CDR3 length: 14 residues. The germline CDR1 and CDR2 sequences are MGHDK and SYGVNS. This CDR3 is CASSEQGNVNTIYF. The CDR3 nucleotides read TGTGCCAGCAGTGAACAGGGGAATGTAAACACCATATATTTT.

This clone was counted a single time. The chain joins TRBV2 to TRBJ2-1, with no clear D. The CDR3 is 10 residues long. Trimming cost V 6 bases and J 6 bases, with 3 bases left between them. Germline CDR1 and CDR2: SNHLY and FYNNEI. CDR3 coding DNA: TGTGCCAGCAGCTTCAATGAGCAGTTCTTC. This sequence encodes CASSFNEQFF.

The chain recombines TRBV6-5 with TRBJ1-4; D ambiguous. This CDR3 is built from 14 residues. Trimming took 8 bases from V and 0 from J, leaving 10 bases between them. Germline-derived CDR1 and CDR2 are MNHEY and SVGAGI. The CDR3 DNA reads as TGTGCCAGCCTCCCCGGTTCAACTAATGAAAAACTGTTTTTT. Encoded protein: CASLPGSTNEKLFF.

V gene TRBV6-2 or TRBV6-3 combines with J gene TRBJ2-3, with D tentatively TRBD1 (6 bases). Germline CDR1 is MNHEY and CDR2 is SVGEGT. This CDR3 has 16 amino acids. With 0 bases removed from V and 2 bases from J, the gap between germline ends came to 12 bases. The CDR3 sequence is CASSYSYRENTDTQYF. The CDR3 bases are TGTGCCAGCAGTTACTCGTACAGGGAGAACACAGATACGCAGTATTTT.

The rearrangement uses TRBV27 and TRBJ2-1; 7 bases agree with TRBD1. Germline CDR1 and CDR2: MNHEY and SMNVEV (reference sequence). The length of the CDR3 is 12 residues. The V gene end was trimmed by 7 bases and the J gene end by 6 bases; junction bases not matched to a gene: 3. CDR3 bases: TGTGCCAGCACATCAGGGGGCAATGAGCAGTTCTTC. It specifies CASTSGGNEQFF.

The chain uses TRBV7-9 and TRBJ1-2; D gene uncertain. The V gene's germline CDR1 is SEHNR and CDR2 FQNEAQ (reference sequence). CDR3 length: 13 residues. V shed 0 bases and J shed 4 bases, with 6 bases lying between them. CDR3 in amino acids: CASSLALAYGYTF. The CDR3, as DNA: TGTGCCAGCAGCTTAGCCTTGGCCTATGGCTACACCTTC.

The chain carries TRBV3-1 (or the pseudogene TRBV3-2) and TRBJ1-3; D is possibly TRBD1 (6 bases). CDR1 is LGHDT and CDR2 is YNNKEL in the germline V gene (reference sequence). Trimming left V 4 bases short and J 0 bases short, with 13 bases between. The CDR3 is made up of 16 amino acids. The CDR3 loop reads CASSPQQGSSGNTIYF. CDR3 coding DNA: TGTGCCAGCAGCCCCCAACAGGGTTCCTCTGGAAACACCATATATTTT.

This rearrangement joins TRBV24-1 to TRBJ2-1; a possible D gene is TRBD2 (6 bases). V was trimmed by 2 bases and J by 4 bases, leaving 11 bases between them. CDR1 is KGHDR and CDR2 is SFDVKD in the germline V gene. The CDR3 covers 15 residues. In nucleotides, the CDR3 is TGTGCCACCAGTGATTCCCAGGCGGGGTACAATGAGCAGTTCTTC. It encodes CATSDSQAGYNEQFF.

This chain uses TRBV12-5 with TRBJ1-1, with a weak D call TRBD1 (5 bases). Germline loops: CDR1 LGHNT, CDR2 FRNRAP. The CDR3 runs to 15 residues. Between the trimmed V and J ends, which lost 9 bases and 1 base, there was a span of 18 bases. DNA of the CDR3: TGTGCTAGCGTTCGGGCAGATGGGGCGAACACTGAAGCTTTCTTT. This gives the protein CASVRADGANTEAFF. Looking up the rest from reference TRBV12-5 and TRBJ1-1 gives the full variable domain: DARVTQTPRHKVTEMGQEVTMRCQPILGHNTVFWYRQTMMQGLELLAYFRNRAPLDDSGMPKDRFSAEMPDATLATLKIQPSEPRDSAVYFCASVRADGANTEAFFGQGTRLTVV.

In nucleotides, the CDR3 is TGTGCCAGCAGCCAAGATCTCTATATTTACGAGCAGTACTTC. It is translated as CASSQDLYIYEQYF. V is TRBV3-1 (or the pseudogene TRBV3-2) and J is TRBJ2-7; D uncertain. The germline gives CDR1 LGHDT, CDR2 YNNKEL (reference sequence). CDR3 size: 14 residues. V lost 0 bases, J lost 4 bases, and 10 bases lay in between.

The chain is built from TRBV5-8 and TRBJ1-1, with D tentatively TRBD1 (5 bases). The CDR3 spans 15 residues. The V and J ends lost 3 bases and 2 bases respectively, with 14 bases between them. Per germline, CDR1 SGHTS and CDR2 YDEGEE. The chain's CDR3 is CASSSLWRGNTEAFF. CDR3 nucleotides: TGTGCCAGCAGCTCTCTTTGGAGGGGCAACACTGAAGCTTTCTTT.